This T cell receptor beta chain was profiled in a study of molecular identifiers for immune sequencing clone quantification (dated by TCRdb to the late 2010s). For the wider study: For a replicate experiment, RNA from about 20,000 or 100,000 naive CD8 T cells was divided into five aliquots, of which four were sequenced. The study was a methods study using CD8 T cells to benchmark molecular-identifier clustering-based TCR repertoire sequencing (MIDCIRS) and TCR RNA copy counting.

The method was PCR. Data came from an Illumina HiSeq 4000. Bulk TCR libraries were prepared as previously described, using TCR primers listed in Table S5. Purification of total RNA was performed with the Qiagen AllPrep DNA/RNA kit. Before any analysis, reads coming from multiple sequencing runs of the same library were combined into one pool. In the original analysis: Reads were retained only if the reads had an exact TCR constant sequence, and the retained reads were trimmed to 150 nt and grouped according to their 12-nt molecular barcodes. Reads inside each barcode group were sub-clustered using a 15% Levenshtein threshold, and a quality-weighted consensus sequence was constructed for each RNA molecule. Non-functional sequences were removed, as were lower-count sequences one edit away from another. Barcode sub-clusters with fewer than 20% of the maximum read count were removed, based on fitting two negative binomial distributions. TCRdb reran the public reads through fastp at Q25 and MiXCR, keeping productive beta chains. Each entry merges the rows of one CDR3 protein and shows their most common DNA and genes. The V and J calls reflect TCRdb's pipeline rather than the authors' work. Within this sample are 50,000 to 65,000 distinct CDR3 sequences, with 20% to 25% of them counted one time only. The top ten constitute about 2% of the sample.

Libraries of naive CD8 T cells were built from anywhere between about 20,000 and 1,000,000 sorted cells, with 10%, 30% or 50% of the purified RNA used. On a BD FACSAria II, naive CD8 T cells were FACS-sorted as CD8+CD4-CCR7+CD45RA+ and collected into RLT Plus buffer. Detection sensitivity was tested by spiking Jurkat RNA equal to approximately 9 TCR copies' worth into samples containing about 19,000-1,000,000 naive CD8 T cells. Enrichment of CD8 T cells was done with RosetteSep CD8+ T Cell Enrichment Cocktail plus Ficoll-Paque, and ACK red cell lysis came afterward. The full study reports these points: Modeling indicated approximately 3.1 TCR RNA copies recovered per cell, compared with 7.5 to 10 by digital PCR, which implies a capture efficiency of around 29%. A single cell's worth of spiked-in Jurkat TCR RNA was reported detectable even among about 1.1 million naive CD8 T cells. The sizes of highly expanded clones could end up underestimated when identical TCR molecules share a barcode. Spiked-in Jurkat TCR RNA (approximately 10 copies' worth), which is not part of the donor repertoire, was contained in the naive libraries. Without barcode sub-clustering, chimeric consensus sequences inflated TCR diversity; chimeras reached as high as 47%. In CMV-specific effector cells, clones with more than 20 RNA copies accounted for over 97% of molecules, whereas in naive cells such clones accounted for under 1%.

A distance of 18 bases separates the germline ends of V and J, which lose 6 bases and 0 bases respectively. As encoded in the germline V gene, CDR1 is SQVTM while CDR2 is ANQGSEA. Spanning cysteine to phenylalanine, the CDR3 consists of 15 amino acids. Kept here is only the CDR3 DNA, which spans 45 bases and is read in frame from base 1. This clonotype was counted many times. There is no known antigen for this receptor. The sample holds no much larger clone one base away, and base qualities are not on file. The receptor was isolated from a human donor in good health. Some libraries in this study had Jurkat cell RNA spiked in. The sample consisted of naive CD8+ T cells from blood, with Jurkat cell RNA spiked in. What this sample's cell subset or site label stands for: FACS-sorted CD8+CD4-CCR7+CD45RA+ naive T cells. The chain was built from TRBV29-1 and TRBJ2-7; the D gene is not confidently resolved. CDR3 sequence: CSVEKAGQPSYEQYF. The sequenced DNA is TGCAGCGTGGAAAAAGCAGGCCAACCCTCCTACGAGCAGTACTTC.